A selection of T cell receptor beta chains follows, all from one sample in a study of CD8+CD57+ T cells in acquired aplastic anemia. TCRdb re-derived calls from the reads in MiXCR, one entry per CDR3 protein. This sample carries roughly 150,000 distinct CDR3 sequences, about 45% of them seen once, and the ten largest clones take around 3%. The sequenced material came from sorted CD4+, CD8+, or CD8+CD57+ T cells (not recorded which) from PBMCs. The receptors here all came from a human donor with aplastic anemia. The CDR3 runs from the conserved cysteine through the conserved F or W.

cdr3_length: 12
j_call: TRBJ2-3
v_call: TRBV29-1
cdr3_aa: CSVSTDTDTQYF

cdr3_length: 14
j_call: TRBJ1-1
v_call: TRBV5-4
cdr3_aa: CASSLTPSDTEAFF

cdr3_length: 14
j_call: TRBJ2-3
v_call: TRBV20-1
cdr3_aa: CSARSPVSTDTQYF

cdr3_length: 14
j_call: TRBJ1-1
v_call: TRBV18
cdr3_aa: CASSTGGAQAEAFF

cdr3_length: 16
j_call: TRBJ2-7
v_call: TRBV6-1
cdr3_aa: CASSSRLGTSISEQYF

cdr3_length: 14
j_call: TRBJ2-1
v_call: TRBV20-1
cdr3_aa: CSARDRLAGVEQFF

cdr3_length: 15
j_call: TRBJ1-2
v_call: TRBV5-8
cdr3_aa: CASSLDGQGGYGYTF

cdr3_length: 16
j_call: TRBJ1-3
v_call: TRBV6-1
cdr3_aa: CASKDAGTGGANTIYF

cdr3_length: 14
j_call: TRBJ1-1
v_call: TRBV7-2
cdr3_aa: CASSLVSRNTEAFF

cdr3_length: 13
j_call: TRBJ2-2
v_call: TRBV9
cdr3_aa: CASSVDPTGELFF

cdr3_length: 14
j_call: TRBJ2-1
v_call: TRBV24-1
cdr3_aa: CATSGQPSYNEQFF

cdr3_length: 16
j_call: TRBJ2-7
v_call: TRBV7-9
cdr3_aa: CASSLAGTGSSYEQYF

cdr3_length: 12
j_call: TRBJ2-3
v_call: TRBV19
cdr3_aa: CASRLSGDTQYF

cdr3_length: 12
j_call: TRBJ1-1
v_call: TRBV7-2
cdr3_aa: CASSRRRSEAFF

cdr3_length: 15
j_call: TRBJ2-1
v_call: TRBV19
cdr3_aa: CASSQVLDNYNEQFF

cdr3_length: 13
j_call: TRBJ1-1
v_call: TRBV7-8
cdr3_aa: CASSSLQGRGAFF

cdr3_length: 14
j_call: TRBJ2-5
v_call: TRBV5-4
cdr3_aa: CASFEWRAGETQYF

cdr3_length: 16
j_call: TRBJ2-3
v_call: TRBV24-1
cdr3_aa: CATSAAGTGGADTQYF

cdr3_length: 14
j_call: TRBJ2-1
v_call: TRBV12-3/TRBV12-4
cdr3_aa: CASSWEGSYNEQFF

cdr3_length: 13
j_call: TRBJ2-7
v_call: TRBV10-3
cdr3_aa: CAISLAQPYEQYF

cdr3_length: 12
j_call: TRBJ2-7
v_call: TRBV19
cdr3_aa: CASGDRGYEQYF

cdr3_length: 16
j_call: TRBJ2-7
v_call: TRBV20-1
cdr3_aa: CSARGTQGGRPWEQYF

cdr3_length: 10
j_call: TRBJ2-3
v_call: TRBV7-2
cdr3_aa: CASSIRDTDF

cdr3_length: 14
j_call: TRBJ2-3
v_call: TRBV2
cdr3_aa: CASSDDSATDTQYF

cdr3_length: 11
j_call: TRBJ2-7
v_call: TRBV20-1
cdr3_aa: CSARAGVEQYF

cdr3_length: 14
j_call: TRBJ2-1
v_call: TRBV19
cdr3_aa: CASRSRPGHNEQFF

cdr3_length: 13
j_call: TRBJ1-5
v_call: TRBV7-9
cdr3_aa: CASSPDRYQPQHF

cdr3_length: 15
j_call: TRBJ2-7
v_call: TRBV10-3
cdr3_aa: CAISETGDSSYEQYF

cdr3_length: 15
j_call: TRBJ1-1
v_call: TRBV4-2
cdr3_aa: CASSPSGQPLPQAFF

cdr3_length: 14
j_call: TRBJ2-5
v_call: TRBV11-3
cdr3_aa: CASSPGGVQETQYF

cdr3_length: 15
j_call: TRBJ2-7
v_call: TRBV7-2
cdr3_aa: CASSVRDRDPYEQYF

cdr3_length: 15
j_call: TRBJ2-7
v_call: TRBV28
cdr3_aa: CASSPTKQGDRVLYF

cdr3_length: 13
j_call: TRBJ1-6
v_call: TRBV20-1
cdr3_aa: CSARDTGNSPLHF

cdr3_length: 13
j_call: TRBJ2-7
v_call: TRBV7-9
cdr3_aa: CASSLKGTYEQYF

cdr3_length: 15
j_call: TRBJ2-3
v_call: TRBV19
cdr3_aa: CASLTRLGGTDTQYF

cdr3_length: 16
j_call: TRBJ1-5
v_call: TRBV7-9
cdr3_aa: CASSLSQGASNQPQHF

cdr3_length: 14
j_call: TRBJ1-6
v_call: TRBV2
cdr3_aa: CASSASAGDSPLHF

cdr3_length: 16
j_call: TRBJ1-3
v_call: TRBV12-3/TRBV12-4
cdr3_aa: CASNLQSGNSGNTIYF

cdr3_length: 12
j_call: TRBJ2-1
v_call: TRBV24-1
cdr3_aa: CATSDRWHEQFF

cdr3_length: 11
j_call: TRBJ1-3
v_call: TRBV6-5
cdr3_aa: CASRWRNTIYF

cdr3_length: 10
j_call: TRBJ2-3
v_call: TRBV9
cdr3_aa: CASSPDGQYF

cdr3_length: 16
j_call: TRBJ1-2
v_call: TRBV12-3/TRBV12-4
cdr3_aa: CASSPLIPPDNYGCTF

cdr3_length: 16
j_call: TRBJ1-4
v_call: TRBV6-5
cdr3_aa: CASSSQRAATNEKLFF

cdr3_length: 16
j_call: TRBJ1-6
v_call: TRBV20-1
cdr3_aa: CSASVGGQGAGSPLHF

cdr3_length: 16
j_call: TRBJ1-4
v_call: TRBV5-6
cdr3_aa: CASSLRRTTFNEKLFF

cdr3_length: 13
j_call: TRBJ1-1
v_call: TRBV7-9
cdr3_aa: CASSLYVNTEAFF

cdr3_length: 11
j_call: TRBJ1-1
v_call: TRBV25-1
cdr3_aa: CASSDFREAFF

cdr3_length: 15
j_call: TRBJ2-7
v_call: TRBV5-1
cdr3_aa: CASSSRLDRGDEQYF

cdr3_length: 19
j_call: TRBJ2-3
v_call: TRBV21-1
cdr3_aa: CASSKLGLGLAGGRDTQYF

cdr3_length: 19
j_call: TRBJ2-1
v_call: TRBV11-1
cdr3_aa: CASSFQLGWGTSVGNEQFF

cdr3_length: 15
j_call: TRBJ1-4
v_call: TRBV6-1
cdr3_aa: CASSLQGLSNEKLFF

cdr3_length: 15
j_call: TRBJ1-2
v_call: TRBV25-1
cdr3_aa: CASSETGPLLHGYTF

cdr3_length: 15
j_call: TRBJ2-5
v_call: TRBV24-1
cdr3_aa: CATSDTRGDQETQYF

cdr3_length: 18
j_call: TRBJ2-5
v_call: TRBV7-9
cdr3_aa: CASSLLFGSQRERETQYF